A single sample gave rise to the 5 T cell receptor beta chains below, sequenced in a study of blood T cell repertoires in COVID-19. The repertoire was sequenced with immunoSEQ multiplex PCR; TCRdb's copy has only in-frame clones and lacks some. Of roughly 220,000 clones listed, around 84% are singletons. The sample consisted of peripheral blood. All receptors come from a woman aged 60-70 years who had recovered from COVID-19.

This clone showed up just a few times. The chain joins TRBV2 to TRBJ1-5; D gene unclear. The CDR3 consists of 13 residues. Deletions cut 3 bases from V and 5 bases from J, with 8 bases between. Germline CDR1 SNHLY, CDR2 FYNNEI. The CDR3 spells CASSDGSDQPQHF. CDR3 nucleotides: TGTGCCAGCAGTGATGGCAGTGATCAGCCCCAGCATTTT.

Here the CDR3 reads CASSHPIDRKLYGYTF. The CDR3 DNA reads as TGCGCCAGCAGCCATCCCATCGACAGAAAGCTCTATGGCTACACCTTC. The V gene is TRBV4-1, the J gene TRBJ1-2, with TRBD1 as a possible D gene (5 bases). CDR3 length: 16 residues. Germline V lookup: CDR1 MGHRA, CDR2 YSYEKL. V dropped 3 bases and J dropped 4 bases, with 18 bases sitting between them.

This chain links TRBV4-1 with TRBJ2-3; 7 bases are shared with TRBD2. CDR1 is MGHRA, CDR2 YSYEKL, per germline. CDR3 length equals 17 residues. V shed 8 bases, J shed 6 bases, and the junction held 20 bases outside the gene matches. The DNA for the CDR3 is TGCGCCAGCGGCCCCTTGGGGGGGAGTCGACATACGGATACGCAGTATTTT. It specifies CASGPLGGSRHTDTQYF.

The chain employs TRBV5-6 and TRBJ1-2; D perhaps matches TRBD1 (6 bases). The V end was cut by 6 bases, the J end by 2 bases, with 17 bases between. Germline-derived CDR1 and CDR2 are SGHDT and YYEEEE. CDR3 length: 15 residues. The CDR3 region is CASTFGSRGNYGYTF. Written as DNA, the CDR3 is TGTGCCAGCACCTTCGGGTCCAGGGGAAACTATGGCTACACCTTC.

This clone was observed once. V and J are TRBV2 and TRBJ2-1; 10 positions agree with TRBD2. This CDR3 is 15 amino acids long. Losses at the gene ends were 11 bases for V and 0 bases for J; bases not matched to a gene: 7. The germline V gene encodes CDR1 SNHLY and CDR2 FYNNEI. The CDR3 protein is CAGRGTSASYNEQFF. The DNA for the CDR3 is TGTGCCGGCCGAGGGACTAGCGCCTCCTACAATGAGCAGTTCTTC.